These T cell receptor beta chains were read from a single sample in a study of OX40 agonist ivuxolimab in advanced cancers. Only in-frame clones appear in the TCRdb table, and some are missing; sequencing was by immunoSEQ multiplex PCR. Of approximately 62,000 clones in the sample, 80% to 95% were seen once. The starting material was CD4+ or CD8+ T cells sorted from blood, obtained in a trial of the OX40 agonist ivuxolimab. The receptors were sampled from an adult with an advanced solid tumor such as melanoma, head and neck, liver or kidney cancer. The conserved cysteine and the conserved F or W are not part of the CDR3 here. The order of the fields is CDR3 length, V gene, CDR3 protein.

CDR3 length: 13
V gene: TRBV27
CDR3 protein: ASSFGQRFYNEQF

CDR3 length: 9
V gene: TRBV5-4
CDR3 protein: ASSGGSEAF

CDR3 length: 14
V gene: TRBV4-1
CDR3 protein: ASSQDGVSMNTEAF

CDR3 length: 9
V gene: TRBV18
CDR3 protein: ASSTSYEQY

CDR3 length: 14
V gene: TRBV9
CDR3 protein: ASSPRNWVGTDTQY

CDR3 length: 14
V gene: TRBV28
CDR3 protein: ASSTLFETGEEKLF

CDR3 length: 13
V gene: TRBV4-1
CDR3 protein: ASSQEASGVYEQY

CDR3 length: 12
V gene: TRBV2
CDR3 protein: AGDSRGAYDGYT

CDR3 length: 10
V gene: TRBV7-8
CDR3 protein: ASSLAGREQY

CDR3 length: 14
V gene: TRBV7-9
CDR3 protein: ASSSMGREPNYGYT